The sequence of this T cell receptor beta chain was determined in a study of PD-L1 blockade in urothelial cancer. Overall study: The median T cell count in blood samples was 140,000 to 150,000. Study-wide results and caveats: Greater 3-week expansion of tumor-associated blood clones was recorded for durable-benefit patients.

Germline V gene sequence: CDR1 SGHNT, CDR2 YYREEE (reference sequence). The CDR3 length is 14 residues. V was cut by 0 bases and J by 0 bases, with 6 bases left in between. Details on this clone: Its antigen is unidentified.

Profiling relied on immunoSEQ multiplex PCR, and the TCRdb table lists in-frame clones only, not all of them. The sample has just over 40,000 clones; approximately 81% are singletons. Time point indicated: peripheral blood 6 weeks after treatment start. Individual patients had between 1 and 8 samples, taken pretreatment and on-treatment. Sequenced material: PBMCs, taken around atezolizumab (anti-PD-L1) treatment. This sequence originates from a man aged 70-80 years with urothelial cancer. The J gene is TRBJ1-1, the V gene TRBV5-4; weak D call: TRBD1 (6 bases). In DNA, the CDR3 is TGTGCCAGCAGCTTGGGACAGGTGAACACTGAAGCTTTCTTT. The encoded protein is CASSLGQVNTEAFF.